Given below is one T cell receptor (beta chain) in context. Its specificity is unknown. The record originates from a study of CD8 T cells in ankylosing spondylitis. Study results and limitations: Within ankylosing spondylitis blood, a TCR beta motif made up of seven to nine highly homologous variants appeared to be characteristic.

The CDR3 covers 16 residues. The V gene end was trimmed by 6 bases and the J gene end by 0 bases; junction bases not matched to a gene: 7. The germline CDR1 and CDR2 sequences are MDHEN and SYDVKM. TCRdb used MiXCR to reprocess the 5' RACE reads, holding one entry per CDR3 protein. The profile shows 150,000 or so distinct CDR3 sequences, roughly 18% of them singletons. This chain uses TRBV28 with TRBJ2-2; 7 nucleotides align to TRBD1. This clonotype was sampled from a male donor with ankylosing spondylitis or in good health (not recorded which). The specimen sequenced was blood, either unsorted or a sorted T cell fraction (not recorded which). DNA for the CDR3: TGTGCCAGCAGATTGCGTGGGACAGCGAACACCGGGGAGCTGTTTTTT. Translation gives CASRLRGTANTGELFF.